In this sample, the clone carrying this T cell receptor (beta chain) turned up once. Per the study methods: Reference gene primer amplification gave nucleated cell count estimates. Data came from immunoSEQ multiplex PCR; TCRdb stores just in-frame clones and leaves some out. V, J and clone size were drawn from that table, and D and trimming were deduced from the DNA. This sample has approximately 99,000 clones, with 79% found just once. The entry originates in a study of blood T cell repertoires in COVID-19. The CDR3 runs 15 residues. Germline assignment: CDR1 SGHTA and CDR2 FQGNSA. V trimming: 0 bases; J trimming: 6 bases; junction bases outside the gene matches: 5.

The gene calls are TRBV7-2 and TRBJ2-1, with TRBD2 matching over 7 bases. This receptor was taken from a woman of 80 years or more with active or convalescent COVID-19. Input material: peripheral blood. The CDR3 region has the DNA TGTGCCAGCAGCTTAGCGTACGGGAGGAGCAATGAGCAGTTCTTC. It is translated as CASSLAYGRSNEQFF.